A selection of T cell receptor beta chains follows, all from one sample in a study of cytomegalovirus exposure and HLA in healthy donors. Repertoires were generated with immunoSEQ multiplex PCR, while TCRdb's copy carries only in-frame clones and drops some. The sample comprises about 120,000 clones, over 75% of which are singletons, and about 1.7% rests with the top ten. Input material: PBMCs. These receptors were collected from a man aged 40-55 years in good health and CMV-seronegative. The CDR3 runs from the conserved cysteine through the conserved F or W. The D gene is left open where the match is weak. Clone size, where shown, is once, few, many, or a class for clones that have expanded.

j_gene	d_gene	abundance	len	v_gene	CDR3aa	CDR3nt
TRBJ2-5	TRBD2	NA	18	TRBV19	CASSISKLAGGFQETQYF	TGTGCCAGTAGTATCTCCAAGCTAGCGGGAGGGTTCCAAGAGACCCAGTACTTC
TRBJ2-3	TRBD1	NA	17	TRBV10-3	CAISESIGRGSTDTQYF	TGTGCCATCAGTGAGTCTATAGGCAGGGGGAGCACAGATACGCAGTATTTT
TRBJ1-3	NA	once	15	TRBV18	CASSRDRASGNTIYF	TGTGCCAGCTCACGCGACAGAGCCTCTGGAAACACCATATATTTT
TRBJ2-5	NA	NA	15	TRBV9	CASSVSHRTQETQYF	TGTGCCAGCAGCGTATCCCACAGGACGCAAGAGACCCAGTACTTC
TRBJ2-3	TRBD1	NA	16	TRBV18	CASSPPWGTGLDTQYF	TGTGCCAGCTCACCACCTTGGGGGACAGGGTTAGATACGCAGTATTTT
TRBJ2-7	TRBD1	NA	13	TRBV7-2	CASSQQGGYEQYF	TGTGCCAGCAGCCAACAGGGGGGCTACGAGCAGTACTTC
TRBJ2-7	NA	NA	15	TRBV10-3	CAISEDMTGSYEQYF	TGTGCCATCAGTGAGGATATGACGGGCTCCTACGAGCAGTACTTC
TRBJ2-7	TRBD2	NA	14	TRBV5-4	CASSPASGRYEQYF	TGTGCCAGCAGCCCGGCTAGCGGGAGATACGAGCAGTACTTC
TRBJ1-2	NA	NA	15	TRBV7-9	CASSPPLQGFLGYTF	TGTGCCAGCAGCCCCCCCCTACAGGGCTTTCTTGGCTACACCTTC
TRBJ2-3	NA	NA	15	TRBV4-3	CASSQGLHSTDTQYF	TGCGCCAGCAGCCAAGGGCTCCATAGCACAGATACGCAGTATTTT
TRBJ1-1	NA	NA	15	TRBV7-9	CASSLGSSVNTEAFF	TGTGCCAGCAGCTTAGGCAGCAGCGTGAACACTGAAGCTTTCTTT
TRBJ2-3	TRBD2	NA	16	TRBV7-9	CASSPRTSGLTDTQYF	TGTGCCAGCAGCCCCAGGACTAGCGGCCTCACAGATACGCAGTATTTT
TRBJ2-5	TRBD1	NA	16	TRBV25-1	CASSESGTGMGETQYF	TGTGCCAGCAGTGAATCCGGGACAGGGATGGGAGAGACCCAGTACTTC
TRBJ2-5	NA	NA	13	TRBV27	CASSRATQETQYF	TGTGCCAGCAGCCGAGCGACCCAAGAGACCCAGTACTTC
TRBJ1-2	NA	NA	15	TRBV7-6	CASSLGERFSYGYTF	TGTGCCAGCAGCTTAGGGGAGCGGTTTTCCTATGGCTACACCTTC
TRBJ2-5	NA	NA	13	TRBV19	CASSVLAQETQYF	TGTGCCAGTAGTGTCCTAGCCCAAGAGACCCAGTACTTC
TRBJ2-6	TRBD1	once	17	TRBV19	CASMGSGTASGANVLTF	TGTGCCAGTATGGGATCCGGGACAGCCTCTGGGGCCAACGTCCTGACTTTC
TRBJ1-1	TRBD1	NA	12	TRBV7-2	CASSFLTGVAFF	TGTGCCAGCAGCTTCTTAACAGGGGTAGCTTTCTTT
TRBJ1-6	TRBD1	once	16	TRBV30	CAWSVFGQGVETPLHF	TGTGCCTGGAGTGTATTTGGGCAGGGGGTTGAGACACCCCTCCACTTT
TRBJ2-3	NA	NA	15	TRBV21-1	CASSIRPAGTDTQYF	TGTGCCAGCAGCATAAGGCCAGCGGGCACAGATACGCAGTATTTT
TRBJ2-2	TRBD2	NA	16	TRBV7-3	CASSSSSGMVPGELFF	TGTGCCAGCAGCTCCTCTAGCGGGATGGTCCCCGGGGAGCTGTTTTTT
TRBJ2-1	TRBD2	NA	16	TRBV5-4	CASSLGGGRAYNEQFF	TGTGCCAGCAGCTTGGGGGGCGGGAGGGCCTACAATGAGCAGTTCTTC
TRBJ1-2	NA	once	15	TRBV9	CASSVGRLDYYGYTF	TGTGCCAGCAGCGTAGGTCGCCTAGATTACTATGGCTACACCTTC
TRBJ2-5	NA	NA	10	TRBV20-1	CSAAGETQYF	TGCAGTGCCGCCGGAGAGACCCAGTACTTC
TRBJ1-4	NA	NA	14	TRBV6-6	CASRPGQSYEKLFF	TGTGCCAGCAGGCCTGGACAGTCTTATGAAAAACTGTTTTTT
TRBJ1-1	TRBD1	NA	15	TRBV5-6	CASSLVRGREAEAFF	TGTGCCAGCAGCTTGGTTAGGGGGCGCGAAGCTGAAGCTTTCTTT
TRBJ1-2	TRBD1	NA	14	TRBV5-1	CASSLGQGVYGYTF	TGCGCCAGCAGCTTGGGACAGGGAGTCTATGGCTACACCTTC
TRBJ2-5	TRBD2	few	14	TRBV7-6	CASSAETSFETQYF	TGTGCCAGCAGCGCCGAGACTAGCTTCGAGACCCAGTACTTC
TRBJ2-7	NA	NA	13	TRBV6-5	CASSYTPEDEQYF	TGTGCCAGCAGTTACACCCCCGAGGACGAGCAGTACTTC